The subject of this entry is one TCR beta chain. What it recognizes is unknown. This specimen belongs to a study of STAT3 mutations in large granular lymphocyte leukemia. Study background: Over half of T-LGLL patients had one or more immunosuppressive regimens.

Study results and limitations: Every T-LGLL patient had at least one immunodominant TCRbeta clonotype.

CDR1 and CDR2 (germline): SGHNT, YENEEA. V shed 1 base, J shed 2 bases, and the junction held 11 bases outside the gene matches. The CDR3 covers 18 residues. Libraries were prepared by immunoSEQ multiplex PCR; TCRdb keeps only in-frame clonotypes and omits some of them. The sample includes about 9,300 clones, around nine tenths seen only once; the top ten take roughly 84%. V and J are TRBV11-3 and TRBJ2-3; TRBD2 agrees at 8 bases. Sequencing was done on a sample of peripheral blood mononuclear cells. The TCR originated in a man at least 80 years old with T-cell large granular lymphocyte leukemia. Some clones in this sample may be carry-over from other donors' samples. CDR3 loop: CASSLAPGIAGPTDTQYF. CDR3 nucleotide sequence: TGTGCCAGCAGCTTAGCCCCGGGGATAGCGGGGCCCACAGATACGCAGTATTTT.